This TCR beta chain emerged from a study of neoadjuvant anti-PD-1 for oral cavity cancer. The method was immunoSEQ multiplex PCR; TCRdb's version includes in-frame clones alone and lacks a portion of them. The data hold around 34,000 clones, with 80% to 90% observed a single time. The ends were cut back, 2 bases at V and 6 bases at J, with 11 bases in the middle. CDR3 length: 14 residues. The germline V gene has CDR1 MNHEY and CDR2 SMNVEV (reference sequence). The V call is TRBV27, the J call TRBJ1-3, with a tentative D call TRBD1 (6 bases). Source: PBMCs, taken before nivolumab (anti-PD-1) treatment. This TCR came from a person between 40 and 80 years old with oral cavity squamous cell carcinoma. The CDR3 sequence: CASSLTGNVNTIYF. CDR3 bases: TGTGCCAGCAGTTTAACAGGGAATGTAAACACCATATATTTT.